This entry lists 5 T cell receptor beta chains sequenced from one sample in a study of blood T cell repertoires in COVID-19. The protocol was immunoSEQ multiplex PCR, while the TCRdb copy is restricted to in-frame clones and leaves out a portion. The sample consists of 250,000 to 300,000 clones, approximately 85% of them appearing once. The material sequenced was peripheral blood. These receptors all stem from a man in his forties or fifties with active or convalescent COVID-19.

The chain combines TRBV5-4 with TRBJ2-7; D is perhaps TRBD1 (7 bases). Germline V gene data show CDR1 as SGHNT and CDR2 as YYREEE (reference sequence). The V and J ends lost 4 bases and 3 bases respectively, with 14 bases between them. This CDR3 spans 14 amino acids. CDR3 loop: CASSGDWDSYEQYF. In DNA form, the CDR3 reads TGTGCCAGCAGCGGGGACTGGGACAGCTACGAGCAGTACTTC. Looking up the rest from reference TRBV5-4 and TRBJ2-7 gives the full variable domain: ETGVTQSPTHLIKTRGQQVTLRCSSQSGHNTVSWYQQALGQGPQFIFQYYREEENGRGNFPPRFSGLQFPNYSSELNVNALELDDSALYLCASSGDWDSYEQYFGPGTRLTVT.

In DNA, the CDR3 is TGTGCCAGCAGCCAAAGGACTAGCGGGAACACCGGGGAGCTGTTTTTT. Its protein is CASSQRTSGNTGELFF. The gene calls are TRBV3-1 (or the pseudogene TRBV3-2) and TRBJ2-2; 10 bases line up with TRBD2. The CDR3 covers 16 residues. J was trimmed by 1 base and V by 2 bases; bases with no gene match: 1. Germline loops: CDR1 LGHDT, CDR2 YNNKEL (reference sequence).

The rearrangement uses TRBV9 and TRBJ1-2; 7 bases are a match to TRBD1. Germline loops: CDR1 SGDLS, CDR2 YYNGEE. This CDR3 is 15 amino acids long. Trimming at V came to 0 bases and at J to 8 bases, leaving 10 bases not matched to a gene. The CDR3 here is CASSVEIRGGGGYTF. CDR3 bases: TGTGCCAGCAGCGTAGAGATAAGAGGGGGCGGCGGCTACACCTTC. Using reference TRBV9 and TRBJ1-2 for the parts outside the CDR3, the full variable domain is DSGVTQTPKHLITATGQRVTLRCSPRSGDLSVYWYQQSLDQGLQFLIQYYNGEERAKGNILERFSAQQFPDLHSELNLSSLELGDSALYFCASSVEIRGGGGYTFGSGTRLTVV.

CDR3 bases: TGTGCTAGTGGTCTCCAGCGGGGGTACGATGAAAAACTGTTTTTT. Amino acids: CASGLQRGYDEKLFF. The chain combines TRBV12-5 with TRBJ1-4; possible D gene TRBD1, 5 bases. Germline CDR1 and CDR2: LGHNT and FRNRAP. CDR3 size: 15 residues. Trimming pared 5 bases from V and 6 bases from J, leaving 16 bases between. The whole variable domain, remainder taken from reference TRBV12-5 and TRBJ1-4, is DARVTQTPRHKVTEMGQEVTMRCQPILGHNTVFWYRQTMMQGLELLAYFRNRAPLDDSGMPKDRFSAEMPDATLATLKIQPSEPRDSAVYFCASGLQRGYDEKLFFGSGTQLSVL.

This chain joins TRBV28 and TRBJ1-5; D is unresolved. The CDR3 runs 13 residues. Trimming stripped 4 bases from V and 7 bases from J, with 11 bases between. CDR1 MDHEN and CDR2 SYDVKM come from the germline V gene. The DNA for the CDR3 is TGTGCCAGCAGTTCCCGGGGTGGGCAGCCCCAGCATTTT. Amino acids: CASSSRGGQPQHF.